This TCR beta chain was sequenced during a study of radiation and T cells in renal cell carcinoma. Overall study context: Nephrectomy followed 15 Gy stereotactic body radiation by 4 weeks.

TCRdb's copy holds only in-frame clones and misses some; the assay was immunoSEQ multiplex PCR. There are approximately 140,000 clones in the sample; over 80% occur only once, and approximately 20% lies in the top ten. For this clone: Its antigen is still unknown.

Time point described: baseline pretreatment blood. Treatment indicated: 15 Gy SBRT to primary tumor, nephrectomy 4 weeks later. Clear cell pathology was present in this patient's renal cell carcinoma. Germline V CDR1 and CDR2: ENHRY, SYGVKD. V dropped 0 bases and J dropped 6 bases, with 11 bases sitting between them. CDR3 length: 14 amino acids. Regarding the study as a whole: No pretreatment tumor biopsies were available for baseline clonotypes. Top tumor clonotypes rose in blood 2 weeks post-radiation, then contracted.

The material was blood, obtained from a patient whose treatment included radiotherapy and nephrectomy. The chain recombines TRBV10-3 with TRBJ1-2; D remains ambiguous. The clonotype comes from a woman aged 50 to 65 with renal cell carcinoma. The CDR3: CAISESERLHGYTF. CDR3 nucleotides: TGTGCCATCAGTGAGTCGGAAAGGCTCCATGGCTACACCTTC.